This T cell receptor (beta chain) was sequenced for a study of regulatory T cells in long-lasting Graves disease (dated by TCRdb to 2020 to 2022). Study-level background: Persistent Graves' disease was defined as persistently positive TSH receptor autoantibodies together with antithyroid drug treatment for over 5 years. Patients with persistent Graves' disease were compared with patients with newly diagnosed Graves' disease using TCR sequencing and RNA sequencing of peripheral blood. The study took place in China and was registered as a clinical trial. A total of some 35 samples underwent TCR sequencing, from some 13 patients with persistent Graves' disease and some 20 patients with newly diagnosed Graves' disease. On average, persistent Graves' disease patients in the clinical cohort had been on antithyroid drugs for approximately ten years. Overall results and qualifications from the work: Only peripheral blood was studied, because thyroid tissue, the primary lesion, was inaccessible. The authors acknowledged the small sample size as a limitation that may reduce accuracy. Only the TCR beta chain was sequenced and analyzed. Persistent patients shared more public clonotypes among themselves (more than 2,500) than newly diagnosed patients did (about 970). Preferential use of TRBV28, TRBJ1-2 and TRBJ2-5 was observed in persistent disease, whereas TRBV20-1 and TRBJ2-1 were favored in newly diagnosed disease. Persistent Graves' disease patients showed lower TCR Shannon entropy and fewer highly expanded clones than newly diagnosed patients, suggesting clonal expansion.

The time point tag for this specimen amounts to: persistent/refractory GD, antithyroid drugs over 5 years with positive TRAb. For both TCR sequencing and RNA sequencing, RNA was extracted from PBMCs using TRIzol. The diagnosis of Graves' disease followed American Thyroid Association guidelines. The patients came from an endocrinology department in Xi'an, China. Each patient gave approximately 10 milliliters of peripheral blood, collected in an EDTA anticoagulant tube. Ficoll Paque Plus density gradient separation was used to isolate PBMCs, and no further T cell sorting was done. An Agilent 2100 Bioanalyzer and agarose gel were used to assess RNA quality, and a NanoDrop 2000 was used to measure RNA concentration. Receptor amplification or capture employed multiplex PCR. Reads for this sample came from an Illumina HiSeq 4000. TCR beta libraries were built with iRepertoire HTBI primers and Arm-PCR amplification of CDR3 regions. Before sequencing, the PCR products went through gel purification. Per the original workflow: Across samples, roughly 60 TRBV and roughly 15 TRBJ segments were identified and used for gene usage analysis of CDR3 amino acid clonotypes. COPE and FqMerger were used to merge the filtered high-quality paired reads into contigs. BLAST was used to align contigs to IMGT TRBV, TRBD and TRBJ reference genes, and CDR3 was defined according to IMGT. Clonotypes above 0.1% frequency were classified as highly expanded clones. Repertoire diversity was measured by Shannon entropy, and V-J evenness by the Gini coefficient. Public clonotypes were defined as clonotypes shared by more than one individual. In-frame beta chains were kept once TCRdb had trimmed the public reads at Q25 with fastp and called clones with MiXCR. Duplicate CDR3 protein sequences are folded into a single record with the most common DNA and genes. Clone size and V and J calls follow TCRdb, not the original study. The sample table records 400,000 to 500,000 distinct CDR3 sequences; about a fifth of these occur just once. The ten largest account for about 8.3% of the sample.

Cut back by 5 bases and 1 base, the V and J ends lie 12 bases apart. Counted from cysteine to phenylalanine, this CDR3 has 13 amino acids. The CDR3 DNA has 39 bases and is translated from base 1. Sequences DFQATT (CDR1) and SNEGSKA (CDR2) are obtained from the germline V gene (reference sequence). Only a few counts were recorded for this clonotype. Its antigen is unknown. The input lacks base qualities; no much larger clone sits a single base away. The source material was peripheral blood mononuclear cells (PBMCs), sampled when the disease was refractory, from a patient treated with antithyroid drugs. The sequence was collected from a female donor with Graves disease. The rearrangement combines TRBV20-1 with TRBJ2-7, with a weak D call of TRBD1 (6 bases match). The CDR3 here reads CSAEDRISYEQYF. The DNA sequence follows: TGCAGTGCTGAGGACAGAATTTCCTACGAGCAGTACTTC.